This T cell receptor beta chain was obtained from a study of post-analysis software for immune sequencing data. Study-wide background: Several disease courses (relapsing-remitting, secondary progressive and progressive-relapsing) of multiple sclerosis were included. Study-wide results and limits: Normalized Chao1 diversity in multiple sclerosis patients fell significantly below that of controls. Five TRBV segments appeared more often in patients than in controls, and TRBV5-6, TRBV5-1 and TRBV20-1 were among these.

The CDR3 spans 13 residues. The V and J ends lost 7 bases and 3 bases, in that order; junction bases with no gene match: 2. CDR1 is MGHDK and CDR2 is SYGVNS in the germline V gene. Unique molecular identifiers were present in the TCR beta cDNA libraries. TCRdb independently ran MiXCR on the PCR reads; one entry per CDR3 protein. The sample carries roughly 400,000 distinct CDR3 sequences, approximately 42% recorded once. As for this clonotype: What it recognizes is unknown.

The clonotype was recovered from a girl aged 2-10 years with multiple sclerosis. The sample comprised blood. The chain carries TRBV25-1 and TRBJ2-3, with 9 bases matching TRBD1. CDR3 region: CASKGQGTDTQYF. The DNA for the CDR3 is TGTGCCAGCAAGGGACAGGGAACAGATACGCAGTATTTT.